Listed below are T cell receptor beta chains from one sample, sequenced in a study of shared clonotypes between healthy human individuals. Clones were sequenced by immunoSEQ multiplex PCR, and TCRdb holds only the in-frame ones, with some missing. Found here are 2 million to 2.5 million clones, approximately 96% of them singletons; the top ten hold more than 0.1%. The sample was naive CD4+ T cells sorted from blood. Receptors were obtained from a man aged 18 to 30 in good health. CDR3s include the opening cysteine and the closing phenylalanine or tryptophan. Each record gives: V gene, J gene, CDR3 protein.

V: TRBV10-3; J: TRBJ1-1; CDR3: CAIRPTVKETEAFF
V: TRBV11-2; J: TRBJ2-7; CDR3: CASSFSPYEQYF
V: TRBV28; J: TRBJ1-6; CDR3: CASSLLTQGSPLHF
V: TRBV5-1; J: TRBJ2-7; CDR3: CASSPATSGNEQYF
V: TRBV7-2; J: TRBJ2-3; CDR3: CASSLGPAFTDTQYF
V: TRBV9; J: TRBJ2-7; CDR3: CASSVGTQNGGGRTYEQYF
V: TRBV11-2; J: TRBJ1-3; CDR3: CASSLGGNTIYF
V: TRBV27; J: TRBJ1-2; CDR3: CASRPTTGGRIGYTF
V: TRBV6-6; J: TRBJ1-1; CDR3: CASSYLKDTEAFF
V: TRBV7-6; J: TRBJ2-1; CDR3: CASSSLEAPSYNEQFF
V: TRBV5-4; J: TRBJ2-7; CDR3: CASSLAGGYYEQYF
V: TRBV5-1; J: TRBJ2-3; CDR3: CASSLIRYGTDTQYF
V: TRBV18; J: TRBJ1-1; CDR3: CASSPPVDTEAFF
V: TRBV6-5; J: TRBJ1-2; CDR3: CASSFVIGQGYGYTF
V: TRBV9; J: TRBJ2-1; CDR3: CASSVVVRNEQFF
V: TRBV10-3; J: TRBJ2-1; CDR3: CASSRGDRAFGEQFF
V: TRBV18; J: TRBJ2-5; CDR3: CASSLSLQETQYF
V: TRBV6-1; J: TRBJ2-5; CDR3: CASSEAGVGRETQYF
V: TRBV5-4; J: TRBJ2-2; CDR3: CASSLLSTGELFF
V: TRBV11-2; J: TRBJ2-7; CDR3: CASSLVARVGEQYF
V: TRBV19; J: TRBJ1-5; CDR3: CASSIGTDNQPQHF
V: TRBV18; J: TRBJ2-7; CDR3: CASSPTGDISYEQYF
V: TRBV5-4; J: TRBJ1-1; CDR3: CASSSLGMNTEAFF
V: TRBV13; J: TRBJ1-2; CDR3: CASSLTGQGFYGYTF
V: TRBV30; J: TRBJ1-5; CDR3: CAWSKTGSQPQHF
V: TRBV5-1; J: TRBJ1-2; CDR3: CASSQDRVSRGYTF
V: TRBV7-8; J: TRBJ1-3; CDR3: CASSLRFDTIYF
V: TRBV7-2; J: TRBJ2-3; CDR3: CASSSGLAGGDTQYF
V: TRBV2; J: TRBJ2-7; CDR3: CASSEAGTGIYEQYF
V: TRBV7-8; J: TRBJ2-7; CDR3: CASSLEVSRLADYEQYF
V: TRBV19; J: TRBJ2-7; CDR3: CASSGDYEQYF
V: TRBV28; J: TRBJ2-3; CDR3: CASSQRQGAADTQYF
V: TRBV7-9; J: -; CDR3: CASSLAVSYEQYF
V: TRBV20-1; J: TRBJ2-7; CDR3: CSAPRGYEQYF
V: TRBV19; J: TRBJ1-6; CDR3: CASSIGQGETYNSPLHF